The source of this T cell receptor beta chain is a study of T-cell memory formation after mild COVID-19. The CDR3 loop spans 14 amino acids. In germline, CDR1 is MGHDK, CDR2 SYGVNS. Trimming removed 5 bases from V and 2 bases from J, with 11 bases in between. On this clonotype: What it binds is not known.

Study-level points and caveats: The appearance of some responding clones in pre-infection memory suggested that cross-reactive memory joined. CD4/CD8 balance held among clones contracting day 15 to 85, and later expanders leaned CD4+.

Libraries for TCRalpha and TCRbeta carried sample barcodes and unique molecular identifiers via 5'RACE. TCRdb re-derived calls from the 5' RACE reads in MiXCR, one entry per CDR3 protein. This sample carries roughly 310,000 distinct CDR3 sequences, about 16% of them seen once, and the ten largest clones take 20% to 25%. The sample was PBMCs or a T cell subset sorted from them (not recorded which). The origin of this receptor is a man aged 18 to 29 who had mild COVID-19 (a few samples of this study predate the infection). Cell type and time point are not known. The chain joins TRBV25-1 to TRBJ2-3; no definite D call. The CDR3 coding sequence is TGTGCCAGCAGTTTTACGGTTAACACAGATACGCAGTATTTT. Its protein is CASSFTVNTDTQYF.